This entry features one T cell receptor beta chain sequence. Its antigen is still unknown. This sample was taken from a study of blood T cells in healthy people across ages. Germline loops: CDR1 SGHTA, CDR2 FQGNSA. The J segment lost 2 bases and the V segment lost 7 bases, leaving 11 bases of the junction unmatched. The CDR3 covers 16 residues. No fewer than 7 million PBMCs went into each sample. Primers used in a second PCR of roughly 6 to 12 cycles were a sample-barcoded 5' primer and a J-beta primer mix. A single record per CDR3 protein comes from TCRdb applying MiXCR to the 5' RACE reads. The repertoire holds more than 600,000 distinct CDR3 sequences, with around 25% as singletons. General observations from the study: Comparison with aged donors showed that long-lived donors had more naive CD4+ cells and higher diversity.

This sample was shared with a second study, whose subject was T cells of mothers and their children. That source reports: Slightly, though not significantly, more overlap was seen in related than in unrelated mother-child pairs.

The V gene is TRBV7-2, the J gene TRBJ2-3; 8 bases map to TRBD1. Sample: blood. The receptor's source is a boy aged 5 to 17 in good health. The CDR3 DNA is TGTGCCAGCAACGGGGCAGGGGGCCTTTTCACAGATACGCAGTATTTT. Protein sequence: CASNGAGGLFTDTQYF.